The 29 T cell receptor beta chains in this list originate from one sample, sequenced in a study of cytomegalovirus exposure and HLA in healthy donors. Both 60 Vbeta primers and 13 Jbeta primers went into the PCR. Profiled with immunoSEQ multiplex PCR; TCRdb holds only in-frame clones, not every one. The sample has under 200,000 clones; 60% to 85% are singletons. Sequenced: PBMCs. These receptors all come from a woman between 45 and 65 years old in good health and CMV-seropositive.

Of note for this clone: Other DNA sequences of this sample code for an identical CDR3. The gene calls are TRBV5-1 and TRBJ2-5; D is unclear. Germline CDR1 SGHRS, CDR2 YFSETQ. The CDR3 is 13 residues long. V was clipped by 0 bases and J by 1 base, with 4 bases between them. The CDR3 nucleotides read TGCGCCAGCAGCTTGGCCGTCCAAGAGACCCAGTACTTC. Amino acids: CASSLAVQETQYF.

This chain uses TRBV6-1 with TRBJ1-4, with D perhaps matching TRBD1 (5 bases). The length of the CDR3 is 13 residues. Trimming took off 6 bases at V and 7 bases at J, with 12 bases between the two ends. CDR1 is MNHNS and CDR2 is SASEGT in the germline V gene. CDR3 sequence: CASREDIGEKLFF. The CDR3 DNA is TGTGCCAGCAGAGAGGACATAGGTGAAAAACTGTTTTTT.

This chain uses TRBV13 with TRBJ2-1; a possible D gene is TRBD1 (6 bases). Germline loops: CDR1 PRHDT, CDR2 FYEKMQ (reference sequence). V was trimmed by 4 bases and J by 0 bases, leaving 13 bases between them. The CDR3 loop spans 16 amino acids. The CDR3 nucleotides are TGTGCCAGCAGCTCCCCGGACAGAAGCTCCTACAATGAGCAGTTCTTC. Its protein product is CASSSPDRSSYNEQFF.

This clone was seen only a few times. The chain uses TRBV21-1 and TRBJ2-5; TRBD2, as called in the table, went unchecked against the DNA. TRBV21-1 is a pseudogene locus. CDR3 length: 14 amino acids. The chain's CDR3 is CASIRWENQETQYF. CDR3 coding DNA: TGTGCCAGCATCAGATGGGAGAACCAAGAGACCCAGTACTTC.

The count of this clone is one. The chain has TRBV6-4 and TRBJ2-2; D ambiguous. Germline CDR1 MRHNA, CDR2 SNTAGT. The length of the CDR3 is 13 residues. The V end was cut by 3 bases, the J end by 5 bases, with 7 bases between. The chain's CDR3 is CASSESGTGELFF. DNA of the CDR3: TGTGCCAGCAGTGAATCGGGTACCGGGGAGCTGTTTTTT.

This clone was seen only a few times. V and J are TRBV19 and TRBJ1-2; D not resolved. The V end lost 3 bases, the J end lost 5 bases, and 13 bases lay between the germline ends. CDR1 and CDR2 from the germline V gene are LNHDA and SQIVND (reference sequence). The CDR3 length is 14 residues. The CDR3 region has the DNA TGTGCCAGTAGTATCCTAAACCCACCTTATGGCTACACCTTC. It codes for CASSILNPPYGYTF.

The J gene is TRBJ2-3, the V gene TRBV11-2; D possibly corresponds to TRBD1 (6 bases). CDR3 length: 15 amino acids. Germline V gene data show CDR1 as SGHAT and CDR2 as FQNNGV. V lost 0 bases and J lost 2, with 9 bases in between. The CDR3 nucleotides are TGTGCCAGCAGCTTAGACGGGACAACCACAGATACGCAGTATTTT. Amino acids: CASSLDGTTTDTQYF.

The chain couples TRBV6-5 to TRBJ1-1, with TRBD1 matching 7 bases. V dropped 5 bases and J dropped 4; count of bases not matched to a gene: 7. Looked up from germline, CDR1 is MNHEY and CDR2 is SVGAGI. The length of the CDR3 is 14 residues. Here the CDR3 DNA reads TGTGCCAGCAGTCGCAGCACAGGGGCCACTGAAGCTTTCTTT. It yields the protein CASSRSTGATEAFF.

This rearrangement joins TRBV5-1 to TRBJ2-1; a possible D gene is TRBD2 (7 bases). The length of the CDR3 is 18 residues. In germline, CDR1 is SGHRS, CDR2 YFSETQ. V shed 1 base and J shed 0 bases, with 17 bases lying between them. The DNA of the CDR3 is TGCGCCAGCAGCTTGTGGGGGGGCAGAACTAGCTCCTACAATGAGCAGTTCTTC. It codes for CASSLWGGRTSSYNEQFF.

The genes are TRBV5-4 and TRBJ1-2, with D maybe TRBD1 (5 bases). Trimming removed 4 bases from V and 6 bases from J, with 28 bases in between. Germline values: CDR1 SGHNT, CDR2 YYREEE (reference sequence). The CDR3 has 18 residues. The CDR3 is CASSPKGAGKSRADGYTF. The CDR3 coding sequence is TGTGCCAGCAGCCCAAAAGGGGCGGGGAAGTCTAGAGCTGATGGCTACACCTTC. The full variable domain, in which reference TRBV5-4 and TRBJ1-2 provide the parts outside the CDR3, is ETGVTQSPTHLIKTRGQQVTLRCSSQSGHNTVSWYQQALGQGPQFIFQYYREEENGRGNFPPRFSGLQFPNYSSELNVNALELDDSALYLCASSPKGAGKSRADGYTFGSGTRLTVV.

The rearrangement joins TRBV5-1 to TRBJ2-2; 7 positions agree with TRBD2. Trimming removed 1 base from V and 4 bases from J; junction bases left unmatched: 10. The CDR3 is 17 residues long. The germline V gene encodes CDR1 SGHRS and CDR2 YFSETQ. DNA for the CDR3: TGCGCCAGCAGCTTGTCAGGGACTCCGGGGGGCACCGGGGAGCTGTTTTTT. Protein sequence: CASSLSGTPGGTGELFF.

This clone was recorded a few times. V usage is TRBV5-6 and J usage is TRBJ2-6; 8 bases match TRBD2. The germline CDR1 and CDR2 sequences are SGHDT and YYEEEE. Trimming at V came to 2 bases and at J to 2 bases, leaving 6 bases not matched to a gene. This CDR3 has 17 amino acids. Here the CDR3 reads CASSFAGGFTGANVLTF. Here the CDR3 DNA reads TGTGCCAGCAGCTTTGCGGGGGGCTTTACTGGGGCCAACGTCCTGACTTTC.

The gene calls are TRBV19 and TRBJ1-1; D gene ambiguous. From germline, CDR1 is LNHDA and CDR2 SQIVND (reference sequence). With 3 bases removed from V and 8 bases from J, the gap between germline ends came to 10 bases. The length of the CDR3 is 12 residues. CDR3: CASSISGFEAFF. In DNA form, the CDR3 reads TGTGCCAGTAGTATCTCGGGGTTCGAAGCTTTCTTT.

This clone was seen just once. This rearrangement joins TRBV5-4 to TRBJ1-2; no definite D call. Germline loops: CDR1 SGHNT, CDR2 YYREEE (reference sequence). The CDR3 extends over 14 amino acids. V was clipped by 0 bases and J by 5 bases, with 11 bases between them. Here the CDR3 reads CASSLVAGSYGYTF. The CDR3 DNA is TGTGCCAGCAGCTTGGTAGCGGGGAGTTATGGCTACACCTTC.

The chain's CDR3 is CASSTGVGTGREKLFF. The CDR3 coding sequence is TGCGCCAGCAGCACCGGCGTCGGGACAGGCCGTGAAAAACTGTTTTTT. The rearrangement links TRBV5-1 to TRBJ1-4; 8 bases are shared with TRBD1. Germline V gene data show CDR1 as SGHRS and CDR2 as YFSETQ. The CDR3 contains 16 residues. The J segment lost 7 bases and the V segment lost 4 bases, leaving 12 bases of the junction unmatched.

This clone has a handful of counts. This chain uses TRBV4-2 with TRBJ2-3; D possibly corresponds to TRBD2 (7 bases). The CDR3 is 17 residues long. Per germline, CDR1 LGHNA and CDR2 YNFKEQ. V lost 3 bases and J 5 bases, leaving 21 bases between the germline ends. The CDR3 is CASSQEDGGGAGDTQYF. DNA of the CDR3: TGTGCCAGCAGCCAGGAAGATGGCGGGGGCGCGGGAGATACGCAGTATTTT.

V and J are TRBV7-3 and TRBJ1-4; tentative D call: TRBD1 (5 bases). This CDR3 has 15 amino acids. The germline V gene encodes CDR1 SGHTA and CDR2 FQGTGA. Trimming cost V 5 bases and J 7 bases, with 17 bases left between them. CDR3 region: CASSKTGAQGEKLFF. The CDR3, as DNA: TGTGCCAGCAGCAAAACGGGTGCCCAGGGTGAAAAACTGTTTTTT.

The gene calls are TRBV12-5 and TRBJ1-1, with 7 bases lining up with TRBD1. CDR1 and CDR2 (germline): LGHNT, FRNRAP. V lost 3 bases, J lost 10 bases, and 11 bases stayed unmatched. The CDR3 length is 14 residues. CDR3 protein: CASGLAVDRVSAFF. The DNA for the CDR3 is TGTGCTAGTGGTTTAGCAGTAGACAGGGTATCAGCTTTCTTT.

The chain uses TRBV10-3 and TRBJ2-1, with 8 bases fitting TRBD2. This CDR3 region has 13 residues. The ends lost 5 bases at V and 6 bases at J; junction bases unmatched: 3. Germline CDR1 ENHRY, CDR2 SYGVKD. The CDR3 coding sequence is TGTGCCATCAGTAGACTAGCGAGCAATGAGCAGTTCTTC. Protein product: CAISRLASNEQFF.

The chain is built from TRBV10-3 and TRBJ1-2; 8 bases line up with TRBD1. Trimming at V came to 0 bases and at J to 4 bases, leaving 7 bases not matched to a gene. The CDR3 extends over 16 amino acids. CDR1 is ENHRY and CDR2 is SYGVKD in the germline V gene. The CDR3 sequence: CAISESAGQGGYGYTF. The CDR3 nucleotides read TGTGCCATCAGTGAGTCGGCCGGACAGGGTGGCTATGGCTACACCTTC.

The CDR3 region is CAVKRGANTGELFF. The CDR3 DNA follows: TGTGCCGTAAAGCGGGGGGCGAACACCGGGGAGCTGTTTTTT. The gene calls are TRBV6-1 and TRBJ2-2; 9 bases align to TRBD2. Germline assignment: CDR1 MNHNS and CDR2 SASEGT. This CDR3 spans 14 amino acids. The V segment lost 11 bases and the J segment 0 bases; nucleotides outside the gene matches: 4.

This clone appeared a few times. The J gene is TRBJ2-5, the V gene TRBV10-3; 12 bases are a match to TRBD2. The J call could be wrong; TRBJ2-7 is a better fit for the DNA end. From germline, CDR1 is ENHRY and CDR2 SYGVKD. This CDR3 is built from 13 residues. The CDR3 here is CAIRLAGDYEQYF. Written as DNA, the CDR3 is TGTGCCATAAGACTAGCGGGGGACTACGAGCAGTACTTC.

The chain joins TRBV6-5 to TRBJ1-6; D gene ambiguous. The germline V gene encodes CDR1 MNHEY and CDR2 SVGAGI. Trimming shortened V by 6 bases and J by 10 bases, and 16 bases separated the two germline ends. The CDR3 is 14 residues long. Written as DNA, the CDR3 is TGTGCCAGCAGCCTCGTGGGTGGCGGCTCACCCCTCCACTTT. It translates to CASSLVGGGSPLHF.

This clone was found a few times. The rearrangement joins TRBV5-1 to TRBJ1-1; TRBD1 agrees at 8 bases. The CDR3 is 14 residues long. The V gene's germline CDR1 is SGHRS and CDR2 YFSETQ. V was pared by 7 bases and J by 4 bases, with 9 bases of the junction left unmatched. The CDR3 loop reads CASGLQGGVTEAFF. The CDR3 DNA reads TGCGCCAGCGGACTACAGGGGGGGGTCACTGAAGCTTTCTTT.

The rearrangement joins TRBV2 to TRBJ2-2; D is perhaps TRBD2 (7 bases). This CDR3 is 14 amino acids long. Per the germline V gene, CDR1 is SNHLY and CDR2 is FYNNEI. Trimming stripped 7 bases from V and 5 bases from J, with 14 bases between. The CDR3 sequence: CASIGGLYTGELFF. Written as DNA, the CDR3 is TGTGCCAGCATCGGGGGGCTCTATACCGGGGAGCTGTTTTTT.

This chain connects TRBV18 to TRBJ2-7; the D gene is possibly TRBD1 (5 bases). The V gene lost 6 bases and the J gene lost 3 bases, with 12 bases spanning the gap. This CDR3 is 13 amino acids long. Germline V lookup: CDR1 KGHSH, CDR2 LQKENI. CDR3 protein: CASSTAGFYEQYF. DNA for the CDR3: TGTGCCAGCTCGACCGCAGGGTTCTACGAGCAGTACTTC.

The gene calls are TRBV18 and TRBJ2-1; 11 bases agree with TRBD2. Looked up from germline, CDR1 is KGHSH and CDR2 is LQKENI. V trimming: 4 bases; J trimming: 6 bases; junction bases outside the gene matches: 5. This CDR3 has 15 residues. The CDR3 reads CASSQVAGGTNEQFF. The CDR3 nucleotides are TGTGCCAGCTCACAGGTAGCGGGGGGGACCAATGAGCAGTTCTTC.

As for this clone: Other DNA sequences in this specimen translate into the identical CDR3. This sequence joins TRBV9 and TRBJ1-1; D is perhaps TRBD1 (5 bases). Per germline, CDR1 SGDLS and CDR2 YYNGEE. CDR3 size: 13 residues. The V and J ends lost 1 base and 1 base respectively, with 5 bases between them. CDR3: CASSVTGNTEAFF. The CDR3 DNA reads as TGTGCCAGCAGCGTAACAGGGAACACTGAAGCTTTCTTT.

This chain links TRBV6-5 with TRBJ2-5; TRBD1 agrees at 9 bases. The J segment lost 5 bases and the V segment lost 5 bases, leaving 9 bases of the junction unmatched. CDR1 is MNHEY and CDR2 is SVGAGI in the germline V gene. The CDR3 loop spans 15 amino acids. The CDR3: CASSRGGQGGETQYF. CDR3 coding DNA: TGTGCCAGCAGTCGCGGGGGACAGGGCGGGGAGACCCAGTACTTC.